The rows below give T cell receptor beta chains drawn from one sample of a study of shared clonotypes between healthy human individuals. Only in-frame clones appear in the TCRdb table, and some are missing; sequencing was by immunoSEQ multiplex PCR. The sample lists around 2.1 million clones, approximately 94% seen once, with about 0.13% in the top ten. The sample comprised naive CD4+ T cells sorted from blood. The receptors stem from a man between 18 and 29 years old in good health. CDR3s include the opening cysteine and the closing phenylalanine or tryptophan. Fields, in order: V gene, J gene, CDR3 length, clone size, D gene, CDR3 DNA, CDR3 protein. A D gene is named only where the DNA matches it firmly. The size of a clone is reported for some rows only, either as once, few or many, or as a class for expanded clones.

v_gene: TRBV9
j_gene: TRBJ2-1
len: 18
abundance: .
d_gene: TRBD2
CDR3nt: TGTGCCAGCAGCGTAGTTAGCCTAGCGGGGTTATTGGGGAATGAGCAGTTCTTC
CDR3aa: CASSVVSLAGLLGNEQFF

v_gene: TRBV14
j_gene: TRBJ1-2
len: 14
abundance: .
d_gene: TRBD1
CDR3nt: TGTGCCAGCAGCCCTTCGGGACAGAGCCTTGGCTACACCTTC
CDR3aa: CASSPSGQSLGYTF

v_gene: TRBV5-1
j_gene: TRBJ1-5
len: 15
abundance: .
d_gene: .
CDR3nt: TGCGCCAGCAGAGAAACCAGGAATAGCAATCAGCCCCAGCATTTT
CDR3aa: CASRETRNSNQPQHF

v_gene: TRBV19
j_gene: TRBJ1-5
len: 16
abundance: .
d_gene: TRBD1
CDR3nt: TGTGCCAGTAGTATCCAGGACAGGGGTCCCAATCAGCCCCAGCATTTT
CDR3aa: CASSIQDRGPNQPQHF

v_gene: TRBV7-9
j_gene: TRBJ2-3
len: 17
abundance: .
d_gene: .
CDR3nt: TGTGCCAGCAGCCATCAGGCAGGCGGATCTAGCACAGATACGCAGTATTTT
CDR3aa: CASSHQAGGSSTDTQYF

v_gene: TRBV5-4
j_gene: TRBJ2-1
len: 18
abundance: .
d_gene: TRBD2
CDR3nt: TGTGCCAGCAGCTTGGGAGGACTAGCGGGAGGAAATTGGAATGAGCAGTTCTTC
CDR3aa: CASSLGGLAGGNWNEQFF

v_gene: TRBV29-1
j_gene: TRBJ2-1
len: 14
abundance: .
d_gene: TRBD2
CDR3nt: TGCAGTGGTAAGCGGGGGACCTCCTACAATGAGCAGTTCTTC
CDR3aa: CSGKRGTSYNEQFF

v_gene: TRBV6-6
j_gene: TRBJ2-7
len: 15
abundance: once
d_gene: .
CDR3nt: TGTGCCAGCAGTTCCCTGGCAGGGAGCTCCTACGAGCAGTACTTC
CDR3aa: CASSSLAGSSYEQYF

v_gene: TRBV6-6
j_gene: TRBJ2-1
len: 14
abundance: .
d_gene: .
CDR3nt: TGTGCCAGCAGTTACTCGAGGACGTTAAATGAGCAGTTCTTC
CDR3aa: CASSYSRTLNEQFF

v_gene: TRBV9
j_gene: TRBJ2-3
len: 15
abundance: .
d_gene: TRBD2
CDR3nt: TGTGCCAGCAGCGTAGGGGACGGGAGGGCAGATACGCAGTATTTT
CDR3aa: CASSVGDGRADTQYF

v_gene: TRBV6-1
j_gene: TRBJ1-5
len: 19
abundance: .
d_gene: .
CDR3nt: TGTGCCAGCAGTGAAAGGAAGACCTCCGGAGTTATTGGGAATCAGCCCCAGCATTTT
CDR3aa: CASSERKTSGVIGNQPQHF